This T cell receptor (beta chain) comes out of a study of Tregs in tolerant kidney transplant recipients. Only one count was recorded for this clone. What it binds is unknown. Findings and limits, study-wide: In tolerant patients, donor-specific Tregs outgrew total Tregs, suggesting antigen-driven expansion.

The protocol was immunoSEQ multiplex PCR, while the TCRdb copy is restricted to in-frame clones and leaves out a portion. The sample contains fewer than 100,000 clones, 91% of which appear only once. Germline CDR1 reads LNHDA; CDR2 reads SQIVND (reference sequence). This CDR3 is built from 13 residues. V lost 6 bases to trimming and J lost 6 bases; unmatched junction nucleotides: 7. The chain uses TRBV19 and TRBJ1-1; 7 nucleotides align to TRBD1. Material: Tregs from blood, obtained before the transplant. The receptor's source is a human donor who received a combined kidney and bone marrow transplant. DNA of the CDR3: TGTGCCAGTAGGGACAGGTGGGCGGCTGAAGCTTTCTTT. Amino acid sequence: CASRDRWAAEAFF.